This passage covers 20 T cell receptor beta chains from one sample sequenced in a study of T-cell reconstitution after alpha-beta-depleted transplantation in children (dated by TCRdb to about 2016). Libraries were made using PCR. Data came from an Illumina HiSeq 2500. To normalize quantification of the TCRbeta repertoire, the TCR libraries were built with molecular barcoding that relied on unique molecular identifiers. Using fastp at Q25 and MiXCR, TCRdb reprocessed the public reads and kept productive beta chains. Rows matching on CDR3 protein sequence are summarized as one entry with the most common DNA and genes. For this sample there are about 640,000 distinct CDR3 sequences; 13% appear just once. In total, the top ten clones hold about 2.2% of the sample. The sample's treatment or condition label, in plain terms: allogeneic hematopoietic cell transplantation with graft depleted of TCRalphabeta T cells and CD19 B cells.

The sequencing used PBMCs, mostly from graft donor cells, collected 360 days after TCRalphabeta/CD19-depleted stem cell transplant. The source is a male patient younger than 18 who had a stem cell transplant for acute myeloid leukemia, so the T cells may come from the graft donor.

The rearrangement links TRBV6-4 to TRBJ2-3; a possible D gene is TRBD1 (5 bases). Germline V gene data show CDR1 as MRHNA and CDR2 as SNTAGT. Trimming pared 0 bases from V and 1 base from J, leaving 11 bases between. This CDR3 contains 16 residues. The CDR3 nucleotides read TGTGCCAGCAGTGACTCATCAGGGTTGGGCACAGATACGCAGTATTTT. Its protein product is CASSDSSGLGTDTQYF.

The chain combines TRBV4-3 with TRBJ2-4, with 11 bases matching TRBD1. The CDR3 consists of 19 residues. CDR1 and CDR2 (germline): LGHNA, YSLEER. J lost 0 bases, V lost 3 bases, and 10 bases had no gene match. The CDR3 DNA is TGCGCCAGCAGCCATCGGACAGGGGGCTCCAAGCTAGCCAAAAACATTCAGTACTTC. Its protein is CASSHRTGGSKLAKNIQYF.

This clonotype occurred a few times. The chain uses TRBV6-5 and TRBJ1-5; tentatively, D is TRBD1 (5 bases). V was trimmed by 0 bases and J by 6 bases, leaving 15 bases between them. The CDR3 spans 16 residues. CDR1 and CDR2 from the germline V gene are MNHEY and SVGAGI. CDR3 nucleotides: TGTGCCAGCAGTTACTCGGAAGGGGAGTGGAGTCAGCCCCAGCATTTT. This codes for CASSYSEGEWSQPQHF.

The V call is TRBV6-2 or TRBV6-3, the J call TRBJ2-7; TRBD2 is a possible D gene (5 bases). V gave up 0 bases and J gave up 7 bases, with 34 bases separating them. Germline V lookup: CDR1 MNHEY, CDR2 SVGEGT. The CDR3 has 21 residues. CDR3 in DNA: TGTGCCAGCAGTTACTCGATAGGAGTCCTGCCAGGCTCGTTTGACGGGGAGGAGCAGTACTTC. Translating it yields CASSYSIGVLPGSFDGEEQYF.

The V call is TRBV25-1, the J call TRBJ2-1; 12 nucleotides match TRBD2. In germline, CDR1 is MGHDK, CDR2 SYGVNS. CDR3 length: 15 amino acids. Trimming took 3 bases from V and 12 from J; bases not matched to a gene: 9. The CDR3 coding sequence is TGTGCCAGCAGTGACTGGAGACTAGCGGGAGAGGTGCAGTTCTTC. The encoded protein is CASSDWRLAGEVQFF.

This chain connects TRBV27 to TRBJ2-3, with TRBD2 identical over 7 bases. J lost 2 bases, V lost 6 bases, and 2 bases had no gene match. The CDR3 sequence is 13 residues long. Germline V gives CDR1 MNHEY, CDR2 SMNVEV (reference sequence). CDR3 residues: CASRLAATDTQYF. The CDR3 DNA is TGTGCCAGCAGGCTAGCGGCCACAGATACGCAGTATTTT.

This clonotype has at least ten counts. The CDR3 DNA follows: TGTGCCAGCAGCTTAGCCGACACGGATACGCAGTATTTT. It codes for CASSLADTDTQYF. The chain recombines TRBV11-3 with TRBJ2-3; the D is unclear. The CDR3 is 13 amino acids. Trimming left V 1 base short and J 6 bases short, with 8 bases between. Germline-derived CDR1 and CDR2 are SGHNT and YENEEA.

The V gene is TRBV28, the J gene TRBJ2-3; D is undetermined. The V gene lost 6 bases and the J gene lost 4 bases, with 8 bases spanning the gap. Germline CDR1 is MDHEN and CDR2 is SYDVKM. The CDR3 spans 12 residues. For the CDR3, the DNA is TGTGCCAGCAGGCAAAGCGCAGATACGCAGTATTTT. Its protein product is CASRQSADTQYF.

This chain joins TRBV29-1 and TRBJ1-3; D remains unclear. The CDR3 extends over 11 amino acids. Germline V CDR1 and CDR2: SQVTM, ANQGSEA. V was cut by 5 bases and J by 3 bases, with 5 bases left in between. CDR3 in amino acids: CSVLDGNTIYF. CDR3 sequence (DNA): TGCAGCGTTTTGGATGGAAACACCATATATTTT.

The genes are TRBV20-1 and TRBJ2-7, with a tentative D call TRBD1 (5 bases). In germline, CDR1 is DFQATT, CDR2 SNEGSKA (reference sequence). The CDR3 covers 14 residues. Trimming pared 3 bases from V and 5 bases from J, leaving 17 bases between. CDR3 DNA: TGCAGTGCTAGGTCTTCCAGGGTGGCGGACGAGCAGTACTTC. It yields the protein CSARSSRVADEQYF.

Written as DNA, the CDR3 is TGCGCCAGCAGCCAAGCTCAGTCTGGGGCCAACGTCCTGACTTTC. Translated: CASSQAQSGANVLTF. This chain uses TRBV4-3 with TRBJ2-6; D gene ambiguous. The CDR3 extends over 15 amino acids. V gave up 1 base and J gave up 1 base, with 5 bases separating them. Germline CDR1 LGHNA, CDR2 YSLEER.

Notes on this clonotype: The CDR3 end shows no conserved phenylalanine or tryptophan, and so a read error is likely. The rearrangement uses TRBV7-8 and TRBJ2-7; a possible D gene is TRBD2 (6 bases). Per germline, CDR1 SGHVS and CDR2 FQNEAQ. This CDR3 region has 14 residues. Trimming cost V 1 base and J 4 bases, with 11 bases left between them. Here the CDR3 reads CASSLVGGMYEQYY. The DNA of the CDR3 is TGTGCCAGCAGCTTAGTTGGGGGGATGTACGAGCAGTACTAC.

This clonotype was seen more than once but under ten times. This chain joins TRBV12-3 or TRBV12-4 and TRBJ2-3; TRBD2 matches 9 bases. J was trimmed by 2 bases and V by 5 bases; bases with no gene match: 14. This CDR3 comprises 18 residues. The CDR3, as DNA: TGTGCCAGCAGTCCAGAATGGACTAGCGAACCCAACACAGATACGCAGTATTTT. Its translation: CASSPEWTSEPNTDTQYF.

This clonotype turned up a few times. The genes are TRBV29-1 and TRBJ2-7; D unresolved. The V gene's germline CDR1 is SQVTM and CDR2 ANQGSEA. There are 10 residues in the CDR3. Trimming took 5 bases from V and 6 from J, leaving 8 bases between them. The CDR3: CSVLYGEQYF. The CDR3 DNA follows: TGCAGCGTTCTATATGGCGAGCAGTACTTC.

This clonotype was seen more than once but under ten times. The chain employs TRBV7-8 and TRBJ2-1; D possibly corresponds to TRBD1 (6 bases). Trimming shortened V by 0 bases and J by 5 bases, and 11 bases separated the two germline ends. The CDR3 has 15 residues. Germline CDR1 is SGHVS and CDR2 is FQNEAQ. The CDR3 is CASSLAIKGDNEQFF. Written as DNA, the CDR3 is TGTGCCAGCAGCTTAGCCATTAAGGGGGACAATGAGCAGTTCTTC. Drawing the rest from reference TRBV7-8 and TRBJ2-1, the complete variable domain is GAGVSQSPRYKVAKRGQDVALRCDPISGHVSLFWYQQALGQGPEFLTYFQNEAQLDKSGLPSDRFFAERPEGSVSTLKIQRTQQEDSAVYLCASSLAIKGDNEQFFGPGTRLTVL.

This clonotype was recorded at least ten times. The chain links TRBV7-9 to TRBJ2-3; TRBD2 might be the D (6 bases). Looked up from germline, CDR1 is SEHNR and CDR2 is FQNEAQ (reference sequence). V gave up 4 bases and J gave up 1 base, with 12 bases separating them. The CDR3 extends over 15 amino acids. CDR3 nucleotide sequence: TGTGCCAGCAGCTGGGCTAGCGCTGGCACAGATACGCAGTATTTT. Amino acids: CASSWASAGTDTQYF.

In its sample, this clonotype was seen a few times. The V call is TRBV15, the J call TRBJ2-7; 8 positions agree with TRBD1. The CDR3 consists of 15 residues. V was pared by 3 bases and J by 3 bases, with 7 bases of the junction left unmatched. Looked up from germline, CDR1 is LNHNV and CDR2 is YYDKDF (reference sequence). The CDR3 DNA sequence: TGTGCCACCAGCAGTCCCGGGACAGGAGACTACGAGCAGTACTTC. Translation gives CATSSPGTGDYEQYF.

The V call is TRBV27, the J call TRBJ2-1; 8 nucleotides match TRBD1. The CDR3 runs 15 residues. CDR1 MNHEY and CDR2 SMNVEV come from the germline V gene (reference sequence). V lost 3 bases, J lost 9 bases, and 10 bases stayed unmatched. The CDR3 reads CASSFGRGLIREQFF. The CDR3 coding sequence is TGTGCCAGCAGTTTTGGCAGGGGGCTGATACGTGAGCAGTTCTTC.

At least ten counts were recorded for this clonotype. The chain employs TRBV14 and TRBJ2-2; 8 bases are shared with TRBD2. The length of the CDR3 is 16 residues. Germline V gives CDR1 SGHDN, CDR2 FVKESK. V shed 3 bases, J shed 5 bases, and the junction held 8 bases outside the gene matches. CDR3 coding DNA: TGTGCCAGCAGCCACGATTTAGCGGGACTAACCGGGGAGCTGTTTTTT. This gives the protein CASSHDLAGLTGELFF.

The rearrangement joins TRBV29-1 to TRBJ2-3; TRBD2 agrees at 9 bases. The trim removed 8 bases at V and 3 bases at J, leaving 21 bases unmatched. Per the germline V gene, CDR1 is SQVTM and CDR2 is ANQGSEA. The CDR3 has 18 amino acids. CDR3 nucleotides: TGCAGCCAGACAAGGTCGGCTAGCGGGACCCTAATTACAGATACGCAGTATTTT. Translating gives CSQTRSASGTLITDTQYF.